The 26 T cell receptor beta chains listed next were all sequenced from one sample in a study of CD8 T cells in Susac syndrome. An amount of RNA that ranged from roughly 0.5 to 1 ug was reverse transcribed with random hexamers. Each CDR3 protein gets one entry after TCRdb re-called the immunoSEQ multiplex PCR reads with MiXCR. The table shows about 280,000 distinct CDR3 sequences, with roughly 81% occurring only once. Sample: CD8+ T cells from PBMCs. The source of these receptors is a human donor with multiple sclerosis.

The chain couples TRBV2 to TRBJ2-7, with D possibly being TRBD1 (6 bases). The CDR3 extends over 12 amino acids. V lost 7 bases and J 2 bases, leaving 9 bases between the germline ends. Per germline, CDR1 SNHLY and CDR2 FYNNEI. DNA of the CDR3: TGTGCCAGCAATCCAGGGGCCTACGAGCAGTACTTC. Its protein is CASNPGAYEQYF.

This sequence joins TRBV27 and TRBJ1-2; D uncertain. Trimming removed 2 bases from V and 5 bases from J, with 12 bases in between. This CDR3 comprises 14 residues. Germline values: CDR1 MNHEY, CDR2 SMNVEV (reference sequence). The DNA for the CDR3 is TGTGCCAGCAGTTTAGTGGCAGCCTCATATGGCTACACCTTC. This sequence encodes CASSLVAASYGYTF.

V gene TRBV5-1 combines with J gene TRBJ2-5; D gene ambiguous. Germline loops: CDR1 SGHRS, CDR2 YFSETQ. The CDR3 has 11 residues. Trimming took off 6 bases at V and 5 bases at J, with 8 bases between the two ends. CDR3 nucleotide sequence: TGCGCCAGCATAACTGGCGAGACCCAGTACTTC. Its translation: CASITGETQYF.

This chain uses TRBV6-1 with TRBJ2-5, with D perhaps matching TRBD1 (6 bases). Between the trimmed V and J ends, which lost 4 bases and 7 bases, there was a span of 16 bases. CDR1 is MNHNS and CDR2 is SASEGT in the germline V gene. The CDR3 sequence is 14 residues long. The CDR3 sequence is CASSVGRGMGTQYF. CDR3 sequence (DNA): TGTGCCAGCAGTGTGGGCAGGGGAATGGGGACCCAGTACTTC.

The J gene is TRBJ1-2, the V gene TRBV29-1; no reliable D call. The V and J ends lost 6 bases and 0 bases respectively, with 11 bases between them. The germline CDR1 and CDR2 sequences are SQVTM and ANQGSEA. CDR3 length equals 13 residues. The DNA of the CDR3 is TGCAGCGTGCCCTCCGGGACTAACTATGGCTACACCTTC. This sequence encodes CSVPSGTNYGYTF.

This sequence joins TRBV7-9 and TRBJ1-2; 9 positions match TRBD1. V shed 2 bases and J 8 bases; nucleotides not matched to a gene: 3. Germline V gene sequence: CDR1 SEHNR, CDR2 FQNEAQ (reference sequence). The CDR3 length is 13 residues. The CDR3 protein is CASSLRTGEGYTF. CDR3 DNA sequence: TGTGCCAGCAGCTTAAGGACAGGGGAAGGCTACACCTTC. The complete variable domain, with remaining parts taken from reference TRBV7-9 and TRBJ1-2, reads DTGVSQNPRHKITKRGQNVTFRCDPISEHNRLYWYRQTLGQGPEFLTYFQNEAQLEKSRLLSDRFSAERPKGSFSTLEIQRTEQGDSAMYLCASSLRTGEGYTFGSGTRLTVV.

This chain uses TRBV10-3 with TRBJ2-5; 7 positions agree with TRBD2. CDR3 size: 15 residues. Trimming cost V 0 bases and J 5 bases; bases outside gene matches: 6. Germline V CDR1 and CDR2: ENHRY, SYGVKD. The CDR3 DNA reads TGTGCCATCAGTGAGTCCGGGACGCGGGGGGAGACCCAGTACTTC. Protein: CAISESGTRGETQYF.

This chain uses TRBV14 with TRBJ2-1, with D possibly TRBD1 on 6 matching bases. Germline CDR1 and CDR2: SGHDN and FVKESK. The ends were cut back, 1 base at V and 8 bases at J, with 18 bases in the middle. This CDR3 spans 16 amino acids. The CDR3 loop is CASSQVAGAYVDEQFF. The CDR3 DNA follows: TGTGCCAGCAGCCAAGTGGCAGGGGCGTACGTCGATGAGCAGTTCTTC.

The CDR3: CASSLPGHGAQFF. The CDR3 region has the DNA TGTGCCAGCAGTCTTCCGGGCCACGGGGCGCAGTTCTTC. This chain joins TRBV27 and TRBJ2-1; the D call may be TRBD1 or TRBD2 (5 bases each). Trimming cost V 5 bases and J 12 bases, with 17 bases left between them. The CDR3 length is 13 residues. Germline CDR1 reads MNHEY; CDR2 reads SMNVEV (reference sequence).

V gene TRBV11-2 combines with J gene TRBJ1-4; unclear D gene. Trimming shortened V by 2 bases and J by 8 bases, and 12 bases separated the two germline ends. Looked up from germline, CDR1 is SGHAT and CDR2 is FQNNGV. CDR3 length: 14 residues. This CDR3 is CASSLRAGSEKLFF. DNA of the CDR3: TGTGCCAGCAGCTTACGGGCGGGGAGCGAAAAACTGTTTTTT.

The chain uses TRBV7-8 and TRBJ1-5; D gene ambiguous. Trimming took 3 bases from V and 1 from J, leaving 4 bases between them. Germline V gene sequence: CDR1 SGHVS, CDR2 FQNEAQ. The CDR3 has 13 amino acids. CDR3 in DNA: TGTGCCAGCAGCTTGAGGAGCAATCAGCCCCAGCATTTT. Translation: CASSLRSNQPQHF.

The chain carries TRBV4-1 and TRBJ2-2; 14 nucleotides line up with TRBD2. Trimming took 5 bases from V and 9 from J; bases not matched to a gene: 11. Germline CDR1 and CDR2: MGHRA and YSYEKL. There are 17 residues in the CDR3. CDR3 amino acids: CASSARRGTSGRWELFF. The CDR3 DNA reads TGCGCCAGCAGCGCTCGCCGAGGGACTAGCGGGAGATGGGAGCTGTTTTTT.

The J gene is TRBJ1-1, the V gene TRBV28, with unresolved D. There are 17 residues in the CDR3. Germline loops: CDR1 MDHEN, CDR2 SYDVKM. V lost 6 bases, J lost 4 bases, and 24 bases lay in between. CDR3 amino acids: CASRRFEAGRVGTEAFF. CDR3 sequence (DNA): TGTGCCAGCAGAAGATTTGAGGCGGGGAGAGTTGGCACTGAAGCTTTCTTT.

V is TRBV10-3 and J is TRBJ2-4; 7 bases agree with TRBD2. Germline V lookup: CDR1 ENHRY, CDR2 SYGVKD. With V trimmed by 4 bases and J by 7 bases, 10 bases remained unmatched. This CDR3 comprises 15 residues. In nucleotides, the CDR3 is TGTGCCATCAGTGTCTGGGAGGGCCGGTACAACATTCAGTACTTC. It encodes CAISVWEGRYNIQYF.

The chain joins TRBV27 to TRBJ2-5; 8 bases fit TRBD1. The CDR3 is 15 residues long. Germline V gene lookup returns CDR1 MNHEY and CDR2 SMNVEV (reference sequence). The trim removed 4 bases at V and 1 base at J, leaving 5 bases unmatched. For the CDR3, the DNA is TGTGCCAGCAGTTCCAGGACAGGGAGCCAAGAGACCCAGTACTTC. Amino acid sequence: CASSSRTGSQETQYF.

The chain carries TRBV23-1 and TRBJ1-2; D gene uncertain. TRBV23-1 is an open reading frame whose function is uncertain. The CDR3 has 11 amino acids. The CDR3 DNA reads as TGCGCGAGTCGGAGGGACTATGGCTACACCTTC. Translating it yields CASRRDYGYTF.

V gene TRBV5-7 combines with J gene TRBJ2-7; either TRBD1 or TRBD2 may supply D (7 bases each). TRBV5-7 is classed as an ORF, of uncertain function. The CDR3 consists of 19 residues. V shed 4 bases and J shed 5 bases, with 31 bases lying between them. CDR3 sequence (DNA): TGTGCCAGCAGCGAGACAGGGTCGCTAGCGGTCCACCTCTTGAACGAGCAGTACTTC. It yields the protein CASSETGSLAVHLLNEQYF.

The chain employs TRBV30 and TRBJ2-3; a possible D gene is TRBD2 (6 bases). Germline-derived CDR1 and CDR2 are GTSNPN and SVGIG (reference sequence). The ends were cut back, 5 bases at V and 4 bases at J, with 13 bases in the middle. This CDR3 spans 13 amino acids. The CDR3 spells CAWDGGSADTQYF. CDR3 bases: TGTGCCTGGGATGGGGGGAGCGCAGATACGCAGTATTTT.

The V gene is TRBV5-4, the J gene TRBJ1-2; D is perhaps TRBD1 (6 bases). V lost 1 base and J lost 8, with 18 bases in between. The germline CDR1 and CDR2 sequences are SGHNT and YYREEE (reference sequence). The length of the CDR3 is 15 residues. The CDR3 DNA sequence: TGTGCCAGCAGCTTGACAGGGACGGATTCTAGAGGCTACACCTTC. It yields the protein CASSLTGTDSRGYTF.

The V gene is TRBV6-5, the J gene TRBJ2-2, with 9 bases that match TRBD2. CDR3 size: 20 residues. With 0 bases clipped from V and 1 base from J, the junction kept 12 bases outside the gene matches. Germline lookup yields CDR1 MNHEY and CDR2 SVGAGI. DNA of the CDR3: TGTGCCAGCAGTTACTCCCGGGGGCTAGCGGGGACCCTGAACACCGGGGAGCTGTTTTTT. The encoded protein is CASSYSRGLAGTLNTGELFF.

The chain is built from TRBV11-2 and TRBJ2-7; D possibly corresponds to TRBD2 (5 bases). The CDR3 is made up of 15 amino acids. Trimming took 1 base from V and 3 from J, leaving 13 bases between them. Germline CDR1 and CDR2: SGHAT and FQNNGV. The CDR3 loop reads CASSLGSKRYYEQYF. Written as DNA, the CDR3 is TGTGCCAGCAGCTTAGGGTCGAAGCGGTACTACGAGCAGTACTTC.

The V and J genes are TRBV6-5 and TRBJ2-5; 9 nucleotides align to TRBD1. This CDR3 is 16 amino acids long. V shed 2 bases, J shed 1 base, and the junction held 5 bases outside the gene matches. Germline V gene data show CDR1 as MNHEY and CDR2 as SVGAGI. CDR3 nucleotides: TGTGCCAGCAGTTACCGCCCGACAGGGGGCCAAGAGACCCAGTACTTC. Protein product: CASSYRPTGGQETQYF.

This CDR3 is CASSSDRLNEQFF. DNA of the CDR3: TGTGCCAGCAGTTCGGACAGGCTCAATGAGCAGTTCTTC. The rearrangement links TRBV27 to TRBJ2-1; TRBD1 matches 7 bases. V shed 4 bases, J shed 6 bases, and the junction held 3 bases outside the gene matches. In germline, CDR1 is MNHEY, CDR2 SMNVEV (reference sequence). CDR3 size: 13 residues.

Concerning this clonotype: A junction end diverges from the germline sequence, so it may reflect a read error. The rearrangement links TRBV7-7 to TRBJ2-1, with TRBD1 matching 8 bases. Germline V gives CDR1 SSHAT, CDR2 FNYEAQ (reference sequence). CDR3 length: 15 residues. DNA for the CDR3: TGTGCTAGCAGCCGAACCCAGGACAGGGTGGATGAGCAGTTCTTC. It codes for CASSRTQDRVDEQFF.

This chain links TRBV12-5 with TRBJ1-2; 9 bases map to TRBD1. CDR3 size: 14 residues. The germline V gene encodes CDR1 LGHNT and CDR2 FRNRAP. Trimming removed 6 bases from V and 4 bases from J; junction bases left unmatched: 6. The CDR3 nucleotides read TGTGCTAGTGGGGACAGGGGCGTCCCCTATGGCTACACCTTC. This sequence encodes CASGDRGVPYGYTF. The whole variable domain, remainder taken from reference TRBV12-5 and TRBJ1-2, is DARVTQTPRHKVTEMGQEVTMRCQPILGHNTVFWYRQTMMQGLELLAYFRNRAPLDDSGMPKDRFSAEMPDATLATLKIQPSEPRDSAVYFCASGDRGVPYGYTFGSGTRLTVV.

With respect to this clonotype: The CDR3 does not end in the conserved phenylalanine or tryptophan, so this is likely a read error. The V call is TRBV5-4, the J call TRBJ2-5; D unresolved. V was trimmed by 4 bases and J by 3 bases, leaving 22 bases between them. From germline, CDR1 is SGHNT and CDR2 YYREEE (reference sequence). This CDR3 comprises 17 residues. CDR3 residues: CASSTDMAGRSEETQYS. The CDR3 DNA sequence: TGTGCCAGCAGCACCGATATGGCCGGGCGGTCGGAAGAGACCCAGTACTCC.